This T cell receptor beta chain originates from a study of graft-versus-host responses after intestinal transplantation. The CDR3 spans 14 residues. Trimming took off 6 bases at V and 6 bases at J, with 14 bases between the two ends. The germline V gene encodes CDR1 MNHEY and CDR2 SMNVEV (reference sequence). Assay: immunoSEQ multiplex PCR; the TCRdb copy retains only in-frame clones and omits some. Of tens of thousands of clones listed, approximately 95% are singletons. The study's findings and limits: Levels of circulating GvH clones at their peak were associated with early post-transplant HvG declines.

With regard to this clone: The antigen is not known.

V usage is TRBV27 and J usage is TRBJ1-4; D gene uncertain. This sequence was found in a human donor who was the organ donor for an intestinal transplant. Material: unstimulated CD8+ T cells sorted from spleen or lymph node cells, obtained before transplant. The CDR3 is CASRAGSSDEKLFF. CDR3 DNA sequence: TGTGCCAGCAGAGCCGGGTCCTCAGATGAAAAACTGTTTTTT.